What follows describes a single T cell receptor beta chain. The source of the sample is a study of control samples from healthy donors and cancer patients. Produced via immunoSEQ multiplex PCR; TCRdb's table is partial and in-frame only. The table records some 170,000 clones, roughly 95% of them present only once. This CDR3 has 15 residues. The germline V and J ends were trimmed by 0 bases and 2 bases, with 10 bases remaining between them. In germline, CDR1 is SGHRS, CDR2 YFSETQ. This clonotype was obtained from a woman in her thirties in good health. Source material: blood. The chain recombines TRBV5-1 with TRBJ2-3, with D perhaps TRBD1 (5 bases). The CDR3 loop reads CASSLVQGNTDTQYF. CDR3 bases: TGCGCCAGCAGCTTGGTCCAGGGAAACACAGATACGCAGTATTTT.